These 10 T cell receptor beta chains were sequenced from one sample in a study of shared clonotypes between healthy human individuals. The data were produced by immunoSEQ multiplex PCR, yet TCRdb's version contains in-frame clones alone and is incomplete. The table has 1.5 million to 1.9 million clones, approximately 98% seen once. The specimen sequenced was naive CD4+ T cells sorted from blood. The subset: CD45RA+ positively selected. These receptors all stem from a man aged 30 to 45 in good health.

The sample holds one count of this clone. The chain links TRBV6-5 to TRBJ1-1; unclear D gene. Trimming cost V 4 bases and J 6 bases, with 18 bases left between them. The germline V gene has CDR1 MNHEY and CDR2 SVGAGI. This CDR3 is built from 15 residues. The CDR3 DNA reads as TGTGCCAGCAGTTCCCGGGCACTCCTATTAGCTGAAGCTTTCTTT. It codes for CASSSRALLLAEAFF.

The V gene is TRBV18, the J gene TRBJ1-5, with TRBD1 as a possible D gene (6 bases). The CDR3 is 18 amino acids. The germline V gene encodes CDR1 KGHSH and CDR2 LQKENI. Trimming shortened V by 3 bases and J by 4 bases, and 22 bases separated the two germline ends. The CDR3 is CASSPLRWNTGRNQPQHF. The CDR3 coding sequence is TGTGCCAGCTCACCCCTGAGGTGGAATACAGGGAGGAATCAGCCCCAGCATTTT.

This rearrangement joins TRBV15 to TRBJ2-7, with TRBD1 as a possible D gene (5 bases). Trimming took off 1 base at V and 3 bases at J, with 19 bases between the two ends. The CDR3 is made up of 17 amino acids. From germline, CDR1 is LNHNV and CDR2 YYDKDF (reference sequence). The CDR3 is CATSRGTGPPMGYEQYF. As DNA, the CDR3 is TGTGCCACCAGCAGAGGAACAGGACCCCCTATGGGCTACGAGCAGTACTTC.

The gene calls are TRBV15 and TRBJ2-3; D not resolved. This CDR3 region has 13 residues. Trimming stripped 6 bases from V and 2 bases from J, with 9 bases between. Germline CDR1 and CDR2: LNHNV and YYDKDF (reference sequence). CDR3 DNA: TGTGCCACCAGGCTACGGACCACAGATACGCAGTATTTT. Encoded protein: CATRLRTTDTQYF.

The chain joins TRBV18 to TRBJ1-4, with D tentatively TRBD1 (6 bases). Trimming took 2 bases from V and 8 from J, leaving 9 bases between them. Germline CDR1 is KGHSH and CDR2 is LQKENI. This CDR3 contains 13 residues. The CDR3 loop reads CASSPNTGEKLFF. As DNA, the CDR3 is TGTGCCAGCTCACCAAATACAGGGGAAAAACTGTTTTTT.

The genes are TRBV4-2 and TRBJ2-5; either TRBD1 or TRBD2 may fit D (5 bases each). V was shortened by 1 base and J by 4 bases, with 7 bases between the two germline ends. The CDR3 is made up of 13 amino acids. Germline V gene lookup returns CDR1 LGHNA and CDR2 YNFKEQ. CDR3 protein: CASSQAGRETQYF. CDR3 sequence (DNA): TGTGCCAGCAGCCAAGCGGGGCGAGAGACCCAGTACTTC.

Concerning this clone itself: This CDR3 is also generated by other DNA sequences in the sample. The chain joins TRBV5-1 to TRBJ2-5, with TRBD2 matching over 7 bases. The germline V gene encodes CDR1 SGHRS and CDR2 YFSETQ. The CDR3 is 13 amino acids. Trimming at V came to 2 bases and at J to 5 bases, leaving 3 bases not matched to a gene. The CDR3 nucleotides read TGCGCCAGCAGCTTCGGACTAGAGGAGACCCAGTACTTC. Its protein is CASSFGLEETQYF. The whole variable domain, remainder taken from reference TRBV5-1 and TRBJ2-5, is KAGVTQTPRYLIKTRGQQVTLSCSPISGHRSVSWYQQTPGQGLQFLFEYFSETQRNKGNFPGRFSGRQFSNSRSEMNVSTLELGDSALYLCASSFGLEETQYFGPGTRLLVL.

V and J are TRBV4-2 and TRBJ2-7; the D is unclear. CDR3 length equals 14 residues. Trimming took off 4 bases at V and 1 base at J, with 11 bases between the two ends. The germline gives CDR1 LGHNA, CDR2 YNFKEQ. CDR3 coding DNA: TGTGCCAGCAGCCGGACCATGCAATCCTACGAGCAGTACTTC. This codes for CASSRTMQSYEQYF.

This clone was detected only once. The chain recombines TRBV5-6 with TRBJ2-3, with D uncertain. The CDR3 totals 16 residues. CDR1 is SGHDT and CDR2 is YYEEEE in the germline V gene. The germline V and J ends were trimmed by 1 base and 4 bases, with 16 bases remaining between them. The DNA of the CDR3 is TGTGCCAGCAGCTTGCGAAGGCAGTCGCAGGCAGATACGCAGTATTTT. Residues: CASSLRRQSQADTQYF.

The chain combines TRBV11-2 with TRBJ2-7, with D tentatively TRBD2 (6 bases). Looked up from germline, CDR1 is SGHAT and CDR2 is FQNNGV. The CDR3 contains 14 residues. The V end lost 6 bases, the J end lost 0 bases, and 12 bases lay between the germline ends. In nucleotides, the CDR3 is TGTGCCAGCAGTGCGGGACTCAGCTCCTACGAGCAGTACTTC. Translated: CASSAGLSSYEQYF.